Included here is one T cell receptor (beta chain) sequence, with context. Its antigen is undetermined. This specimen comes from a study of T cell responses to AZD1222 COVID-19 vaccine. General observations from the study: Baseline serology detected seropositivity in only six or seven AZD1222 recipients. Along spike, vaccine-associated CD4 TCRs were found throughout, with dominance at 160-218 and 743-854. Unmutated variant regions are reportedly targeted by nearly half of spike-specific TCRs. After two AZD1222 doses, spike-specific TCR breadth and depth rose versus day 0.

Here immunoSEQ multiplex PCR was the method, and the copy in TCRdb shows in-frame clones only, minus some. The data hold 150,000 to 200,000 clones, with under 95% observed a single time. Germline V gene sequence: CDR1 DFQATT, CDR2 SNEGSKA (reference sequence). Trimming took 6 bases from V and 5 from J, leaving 4 bases between them. The CDR3 is 9 residues long. The chain links TRBV20-1 to TRBJ1-2; D uncertain. The clonotype comes from an adult in good health. The source material was peripheral blood, sampled on day 0 of AZD1222 vaccination. The CDR3 coding sequence is TGCAGTGCGGAATATGGCTACACCTTC. Its protein is CSAEYGYTF.